A single sample gave rise to the 28 T cell receptor beta chains below, sequenced in a study of cytomegalovirus exposure and HLA in healthy donors. Primers: 60 Vbeta forward and 13 Jbeta reverse. TCRdb keeps only in-frame clones here, not all; method: immunoSEQ multiplex PCR. This sample has 150,000 or so clones; approximately 82% occur once, and the top ten carry about 7.6%. Sequenced input: PBMCs. The receptors originated from a woman aged 40 to 55 in good health and CMV-seropositive.

V and J are TRBV16 and TRBJ1-5, with TRBD1 as a possible D gene (5 bases). V lost 3 bases and J lost 4, with 10 bases in between. CDR3 length: 14 residues. The V gene's germline CDR1 is KGHSY and CDR2 FQNENV. The CDR3 DNA reads as TGTGCCAGCAGCCATTTCAGGGCGAATCAGCCCCAGCATTTT. It translates to CASSHFRANQPQHF.

This chain connects TRBV28 to TRBJ1-2, with D possibly matching TRBD1 (6 bases). Germline-derived CDR1 and CDR2 are MDHEN and SYDVKM. The CDR3 spans 13 residues. V lost 7 bases and J lost 6, with 15 bases in between. In nucleotides, the CDR3 is TGTGCCAGCACTCTCCCTGAGGGGGATGGCTACACCTTC. This codes for CASTLPEGDGYTF.

This clone is a singleton in its sample. The chain carries TRBV10-3 and TRBJ1-2, with 8 positions matching TRBD1. J gave up 8 bases and V 5 bases, and 4 bases lay outside the gene matches. The CDR3 is made up of 12 amino acids. Per germline, CDR1 ENHRY and CDR2 SYGVKD. CDR3 bases: TGTGCCATCAGTTCCGACAGGGGCGGCTACACCTTC. The encoded protein is CAISSDRGGYTF.

This clone was detected a few times. CDR3 amino acids: CASRLAGGLDEQFF. CDR3 in DNA: TGTGCCAGCAGGCTAGCGGGAGGGTTGGATGAGCAGTTCTTC. The chain joins TRBV28 to TRBJ2-1; 12 nucleotides align to TRBD2. This CDR3 is built from 14 residues. The germline CDR1 and CDR2 sequences are MDHEN and SYDVKM. Unmatched junction bases numbered 5, after V lost 6 bases and J lost 8 bases.

Written as DNA, the CDR3 is TGTGCCAGCAGCTTACCCTCCCGGGGGGAGCTGTTTTTT. This codes for CASSLPSRGELFF. V gene TRBV7-6 combines with J gene TRBJ2-2; D not resolved. This CDR3 has 13 residues. Germline lookup yields CDR1 SGHVS and CDR2 FNYEAQ. V was trimmed by 2 bases and J by 8 bases, leaving 9 bases between them.

The J gene is TRBJ2-1, the V gene TRBV6-5; 7 bases are a match to TRBD1. CDR3 size: 16 residues. Unmatched junction bases numbered 9, after V lost 3 bases and J lost 4 bases. Looked up from germline, CDR1 is MNHEY and CDR2 is SVGAGI. CDR3 region: CASSYVLAGGYNEQFF. CDR3 nucleotides: TGTGCCAGCAGTTATGTCTTGGCAGGGGGATACAATGAGCAGTTCTTC.

This clone was seen only a few times. This chain links TRBV27 with TRBJ2-5; D might be TRBD1 (6 bases). CDR3 length: 13 residues. Trimming pared 10 bases from V and 5 bases from J, leaving 17 bases between. Germline V gene lookup returns CDR1 MNHEY and CDR2 SMNVEV (reference sequence). The CDR3 DNA sequence: TGTGCCACCCGGGGCACAGGGCTCGAGACCCAGTACTTC. Residues: CATRGTGLETQYF.

This clone has a single count. The chain couples TRBV25-1 to TRBJ2-7; D gene uncertain. The germline V gene encodes CDR1 MGHDK and CDR2 SYGVNS. Trimming took off 1 base at V and 5 bases at J, with 3 bases between the two ends. The CDR3 length is 11 residues. For the CDR3, the DNA is TGTGCCAGCAGTGAATTTAACGAGCAGTACTTC. Translated: CASSEFNEQYF.

The chain combines TRBV11-3 with TRBJ2-2; weak D call: TRBD2 (6 bases). CDR1 is SGHNT, CDR2 YENEEA, per germline. The CDR3 length is 15 residues. V lost 2 bases to trimming and J lost 4 bases, with 11 bases between them. CDR3 in DNA: TGTGCCAGCAGCTTAAGCGGAGGGGTCACCGGGGAGCTGTTTTTT. This sequence encodes CASSLSGGVTGELFF.

The chain recombines TRBV4-3 with TRBJ1-2, with TRBD1 matching 8 bases. The CDR3 spans 15 residues. The ends lost 1 base at V and 5 bases at J; junction bases unmatched: 6. In germline, CDR1 is LGHNA, CDR2 YSLEER. Written as DNA, the CDR3 is TGCGCCAGCAGCCAAGGCCGGACAGGGAGTTATGGCTACACCTTC. This sequence encodes CASSQGRTGSYGYTF.

The J gene is TRBJ2-5, the V gene TRBV19, with D perhaps TRBD1 (7 bases). CDR1 is LNHDA and CDR2 is SQIVND in the germline V gene (reference sequence). V lost 3 bases to trimming and J lost 11 bases, with 16 bases between them. The CDR3 is 13 residues long. The CDR3 DNA reads TGTGCCAGTAGTATGCGGGACAGATCGTGGCAGTACTTC. Translation: CASSMRDRSWQYF. Drawing the rest from reference TRBV19 and TRBJ2-5, the complete variable domain is DGGITQSPKYLFRKEGQNVTLSCEQNLNHDAMYWYRQDPGQGLRLIYYSQIVNDFQKGDIAEGYSVSREKKESFPLTVTSAQKNPTAFYLCASSMRDRSWQYFGPGTRLLVL.

V and J are TRBV30 and TRBJ1-5; a weak D match, TRBD1 (5 bases). The CDR3 is 13 amino acids. Germline CDR1 and CDR2: GTSNPN and SVGIG (reference sequence). The V gene lost 4 bases and the J gene lost 0 bases, with 7 bases spanning the gap. CDR3 protein: CAWKGNSNQPQHF. The CDR3 DNA reads as TGTGCCTGGAAGGGGAATAGCAATCAGCCCCAGCATTTT.

This clone has just one count. The rearrangement joins TRBV7-9 to TRBJ2-7; 10 bases are shared with TRBD2. Per germline, CDR1 SEHNR and CDR2 FQNEAQ (reference sequence). The CDR3 length is 15 residues. V shed 2 bases, J shed 5 bases, and the junction held 6 bases outside the gene matches. For the CDR3, the DNA is TGTGCCAGCAGCTTAAGCGGGAGGGCCCGAAACGAGCAGTACTTC. It translates to CASSLSGRARNEQYF.

This chain uses TRBV9 with TRBJ1-3, with D possibly being TRBD1 (6 bases). Trimming removed 2 bases from V and 6 bases from J, with 12 bases in between. The CDR3 has 14 amino acids. Germline V gene data show CDR1 as SGDLS and CDR2 as YYNGEE. The CDR3 coding sequence is TGTGCCAGCAGCGTGGGGCAGGGGATAAACACCATATATTTT. Translation: CASSVGQGINTIYF.

The V gene is TRBV19, the J gene TRBJ1-1; D gene ambiguous. V was cut by 1 base and J by 6 bases, with 12 bases left in between. Germline V CDR1 and CDR2: LNHDA, SQIVND (reference sequence). The CDR3 covers 14 residues. The CDR3 protein is CASSIAVQVPEAFF. The DNA of the CDR3 is TGTGCCAGTAGTATAGCAGTGCAGGTCCCTGAAGCTTTCTTT.

The chain uses TRBV27 and TRBJ1-6; D unclear. The germline gives CDR1 MNHEY, CDR2 SMNVEV (reference sequence). This CDR3 has 11 residues. Trimming stripped 5 bases from V and 14 bases from J, with 10 bases between. CDR3 sequence: CASSGGATLHF. The CDR3 nucleotides read TGTGCCAGCAGTGGAGGAGCTACCCTCCACTTT.

The chain recombines TRBV12-5 with TRBJ2-1; D perhaps matches TRBD1 (6 bases). Trimming removed 0 bases at V and 16 bases at J, with 16 bases between. The CDR3 consists of 13 residues. Germline CDR1 is LGHNT and CDR2 is FRNRAP. Written as DNA, the CDR3 is TGTGCTAGTGGTTTGGTACAGGGAGCGTCCATCTTCTTC. Translating gives CASGLVQGASIFF.

The chain uses TRBV5-1 and TRBJ2-3, with TRBD1 identical over 7 bases. Germline assignment: CDR1 SGHRS and CDR2 YFSETQ. Trimming removed 3 bases from V and 0 bases from J; junction bases left unmatched: 7. The CDR3 has 16 amino acids. The DNA of the CDR3 is TGCGCCAGCAGCTCGACAGGGTTTACTAGCACAGATACGCAGTATTTT. Protein: CASSSTGFTSTDTQYF.

This chain connects TRBV19 to TRBJ1-3; possible D gene TRBD1, 5 bases. CDR1 LNHDA and CDR2 SQIVND come from the germline V gene (reference sequence). This CDR3 spans 16 amino acids. V lost 7 bases to trimming and J lost 0 bases, with 16 bases between them. The CDR3 bases are TGTGCCAGTAAGGCATTGGGGCCCGACTCTGGAAACACCATATATTTT. Amino acids: CASKALGPDSGNTIYF.

V gene TRBV18 combines with J gene TRBJ2-5, with D possibly matching TRBD1 (6 bases). The J call may be faulty, since TRBJ2-7 better matches the DNA end. The CDR3 runs 13 residues. The germline CDR1 and CDR2 sequences are KGHSH and LQKENI. CDR3 DNA: TGTGCCAGCTCCTCGACAGGCTCCTACGAGCAGTACTTC. It encodes CASSSTGSYEQYF.

The rearrangement links TRBV5-1 to TRBJ2-5; 9 bases are a match to TRBD2. Germline V gene lookup returns CDR1 SGHRS and CDR2 YFSETQ. Unmatched junction bases numbered 2, after V lost 3 bases and J lost 5 bases. The length of the CDR3 is 13 residues. The CDR3 DNA sequence: TGCGCCAGCAGCTCAGCGGGAGGTGAGACCCAGTACTTC. This gives the protein CASSSAGGETQYF.

This clone was seen a few times. This rearrangement joins TRBV5-1 to TRBJ2-3, with no clear D. The V end was cut by 0 bases, the J end by 3 bases, with 11 bases between. Germline V lookup: CDR1 SGHRS, CDR2 YFSETQ. This CDR3 has 15 residues. CDR3 protein: CASSLEQSKTDTQYF. CDR3 in DNA: TGCGCCAGCAGCTTGGAACAGAGTAAAACAGATACGCAGTATTTT.

The rearrangement links TRBV7-2 to TRBJ1-1, with TRBD1 matching 11 bases. V gave up 0 bases and J gave up 4 bases; unmatched junction bases: 7. This CDR3 contains 17 residues. Germline CDR1 is SGHTA and CDR2 is FQGNSA. CDR3 amino acids: CASSLAKGQGVSTEAFF. The CDR3 DNA reads as TGTGCCAGCAGCTTAGCAAAGGGACAGGGGGTTTCCACTGAAGCTTTCTTT.

This clone has more than one count but fewer than ten. CDR3 region: CASSPSGLAGYEQYF. The CDR3 DNA reads as TGTGCCAGCTCACCATCGGGACTAGCGGGGTACGAGCAGTACTTC. The chain recombines TRBV18 with TRBJ2-7, with 13 nucleotides matching TRBD2. V gave up 2 bases and J gave up 4 bases; unmatched junction bases: 2. Per germline, CDR1 KGHSH and CDR2 LQKENI. The CDR3 covers 15 residues.

The chain has TRBV5-1 and TRBJ2-7, with TRBD1 matching 9 bases. This CDR3 is built from 17 residues. V was clipped by 7 bases and J by 4 bases; unmatched bases: 18. Germline CDR1 SGHRS, CDR2 YFSETQ. The CDR3 nucleotides read TGCGCCAGCCGTCTGGGTGCAACCGGGACAGGGAGATACGAGCAGTACTTC. This sequence encodes CASRLGATGTGRYEQYF.

The rearrangement joins TRBV5-1 to TRBJ1-2; 8 bases match TRBD1. This CDR3 is 17 amino acids long. Per germline, CDR1 SGHRS and CDR2 YFSETQ. V lost 4 bases to trimming and J lost 0 bases; unmatched junction nucleotides: 11. The CDR3 spells CASSTGQGGRANYGYTF. The CDR3 DNA reads as TGCGCCAGCAGCACCGGACAGGGTGGTCGAGCTAACTATGGCTACACCTTC.

The gene calls are TRBV7-2 and TRBJ1-2, with TRBD1 matching 9 bases. CDR1 is SGHTA, CDR2 FQGNSA, per germline. V trimming: 4 bases; J trimming: 6 bases; junction bases outside the gene matches: 6. The CDR3 is 14 amino acids. CDR3 residues: CASSWTGEGHGYTF. CDR3 bases: TGTGCCAGCAGCTGGACAGGGGAGGGCCATGGCTACACCTTC.

The chain couples TRBV18 to TRBJ2-2; a weak D match, TRBD1 (6 bases). The CDR3 is 16 residues long. V lost 1 base and J lost 1, with 10 bases in between. Germline CDR1 and CDR2: KGHSH and LQKENI. The CDR3 DNA is TGTGCCAGCTCACCACGACAGGTCGGGAACACCGGGGAGCTGTTTTTT. Translation gives CASSPRQVGNTGELFF.